The present TCR beta chain was sequenced within a study of PD-1 blockade in classical Hodgkin lymphoma. Study conclusions and caveats: CD4+ but not CD8+ TCR diversity rose significantly by C4D1. Relapsed/refractory patients reportedly had lower baseline diversity than newly diagnosed patients. The baseline diversity of complete responders showed similarity to that of newly diagnosed patients.

Note on this clone: Its antigen is unidentified.

The V gene's germline CDR1 is LNHDA and CDR2 SQIVND (reference sequence). The CDR3 contains 16 residues. Trimming shortened V by 1 base and J by 4 bases, and 16 bases separated the two germline ends. Exposure to brentuximab vedotin varied, and each patient had relapsed following autologous stem cell transplantation. Sequencing was performed with immunoSEQ multiplex PCR; in TCRdb, only in-frame clones are kept and a portion is missing. The table lists 75,000 to 100,000 clones, roughly four fifths of them singletons. This TCR was sampled from a human donor with classical Hodgkin lymphoma. V gene TRBV19 combines with J gene TRBJ1-1; possible D gene TRBD1, 5 bases. The sample was peripheral blood mononuclear cells (PBMCs), taken before the second cycle of nivolumab. This CDR3 reads CASSIGGPGGVTEAFF. The CDR3 DNA is TGTGCCAGTAGTATAGGAGGACCCGGGGGGGTCACTGAAGCTTTCTTT.